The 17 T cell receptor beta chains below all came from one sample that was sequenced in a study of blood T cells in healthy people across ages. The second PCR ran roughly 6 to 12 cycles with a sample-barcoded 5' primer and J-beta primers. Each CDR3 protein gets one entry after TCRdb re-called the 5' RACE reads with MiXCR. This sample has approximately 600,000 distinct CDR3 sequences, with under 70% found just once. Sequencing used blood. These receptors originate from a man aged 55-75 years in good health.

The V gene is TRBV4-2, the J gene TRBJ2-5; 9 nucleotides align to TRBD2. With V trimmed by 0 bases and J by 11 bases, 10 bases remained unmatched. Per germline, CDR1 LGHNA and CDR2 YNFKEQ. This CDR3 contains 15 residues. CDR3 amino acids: CASSQDGGGAWEQYF. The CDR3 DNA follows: TGTGCCAGCAGCCAAGATGGCGGGGGGGCATGGGAGCAGTACTTC.

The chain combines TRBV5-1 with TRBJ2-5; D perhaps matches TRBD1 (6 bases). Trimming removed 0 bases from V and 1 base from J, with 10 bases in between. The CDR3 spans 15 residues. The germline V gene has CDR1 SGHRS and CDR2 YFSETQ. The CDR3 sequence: CASSLAHRAQETQYF. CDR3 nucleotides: TGCGCCAGCAGCTTGGCCCACAGGGCCCAAGAGACCCAGTACTTC.

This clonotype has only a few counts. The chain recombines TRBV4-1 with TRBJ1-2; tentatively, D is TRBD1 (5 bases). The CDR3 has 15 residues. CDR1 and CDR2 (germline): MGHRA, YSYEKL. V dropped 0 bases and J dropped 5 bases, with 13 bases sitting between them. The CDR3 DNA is TGCGCCAGCAGCCAAGATGGGCAGGGAGGATATGGCTACACCTTC. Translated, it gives CASSQDGQGGYGYTF.

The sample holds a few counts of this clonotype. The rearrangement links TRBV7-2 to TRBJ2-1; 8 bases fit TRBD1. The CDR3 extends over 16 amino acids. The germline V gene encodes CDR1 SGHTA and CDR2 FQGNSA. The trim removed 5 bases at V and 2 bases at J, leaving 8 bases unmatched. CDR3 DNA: TGTGCCAGCAGCGCGCGACCGGGACAGGCCTACAATGAGCAGTTCTTC. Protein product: CASSARPGQAYNEQFF.

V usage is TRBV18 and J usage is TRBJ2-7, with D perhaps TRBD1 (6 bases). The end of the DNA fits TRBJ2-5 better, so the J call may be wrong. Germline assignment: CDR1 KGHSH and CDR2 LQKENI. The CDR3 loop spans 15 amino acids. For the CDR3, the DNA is TGTGCCAGCTCACCAATCAGGGGCGGTGGTGAGACCCAGTACTTC. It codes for CASSPIRGGGETQYF.

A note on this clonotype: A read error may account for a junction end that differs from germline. The DNA for the CDR3 is TGTGCCAGCAGCCCGGGGGTACAGCGGGGCAAAAACGTTCAGTACTTC. The encoded protein is CASSPGVQRGKNVQYF. The V gene is TRBV7-2, the J gene TRBJ2-4; 7 bases line up with TRBD2. In germline, CDR1 is SGHTA, CDR2 FQGNSA. The CDR3 loop spans 16 amino acids.

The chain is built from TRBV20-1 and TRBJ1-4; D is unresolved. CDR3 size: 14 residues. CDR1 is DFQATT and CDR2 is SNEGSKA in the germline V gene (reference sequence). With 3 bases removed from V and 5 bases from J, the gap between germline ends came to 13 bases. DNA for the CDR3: TGCAGTGCTAGCTGGGCGGGTTGGAATGAAAAACTGTTTTTT. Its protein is CSASWAGWNEKLFF.

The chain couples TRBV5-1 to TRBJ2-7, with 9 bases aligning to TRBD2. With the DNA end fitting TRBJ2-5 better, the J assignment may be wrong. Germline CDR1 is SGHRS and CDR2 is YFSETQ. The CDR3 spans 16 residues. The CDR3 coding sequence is TGCGCCAGCAGCTTGGCCCCTAGCGGGGTTTTGGAGACCCAGTACTTC. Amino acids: CASSLAPSGVLETQYF.

The CDR3 spells CASSWGAISGANVLTF. The CDR3 nucleotides read TGTGCCAGCAGTTGGGGCGCAATCTCTGGGGCCAACGTCCTGACTTTC. V gene TRBV12-3 or TRBV12-4 combines with J gene TRBJ2-6; a possible D gene is TRBD1 (5 bases). Trimming shortened V by 4 bases and J by 0 bases, and 10 bases separated the two germline ends. CDR3 length: 16 residues.

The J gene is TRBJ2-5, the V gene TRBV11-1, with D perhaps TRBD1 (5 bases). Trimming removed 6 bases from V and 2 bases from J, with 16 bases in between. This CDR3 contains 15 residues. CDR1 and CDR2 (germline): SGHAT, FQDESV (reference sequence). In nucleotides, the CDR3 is TGTGCCAGCAGACCCCAGGGAAGGGGTCAAGAGACCCAGTACTTC. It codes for CASRPQGRGQETQYF.

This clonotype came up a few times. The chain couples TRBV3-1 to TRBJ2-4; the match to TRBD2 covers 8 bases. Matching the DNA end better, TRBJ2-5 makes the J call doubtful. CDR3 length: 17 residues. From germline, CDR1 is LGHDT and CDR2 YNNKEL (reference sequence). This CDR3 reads CASSQDFTRTSSETQYF. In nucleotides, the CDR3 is TGTGCCAGCAGCCAAGATTTCACCCGGACTAGCTCTGAGACCCAGTACTTC.

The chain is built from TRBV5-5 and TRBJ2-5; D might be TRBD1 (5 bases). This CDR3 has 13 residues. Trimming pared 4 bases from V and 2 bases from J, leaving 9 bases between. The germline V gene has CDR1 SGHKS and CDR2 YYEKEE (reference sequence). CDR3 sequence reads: CASSPWTQETQYF. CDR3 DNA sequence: TGTGCCAGCAGCCCCTGGACACAAGAGACCCAGTACTTC.

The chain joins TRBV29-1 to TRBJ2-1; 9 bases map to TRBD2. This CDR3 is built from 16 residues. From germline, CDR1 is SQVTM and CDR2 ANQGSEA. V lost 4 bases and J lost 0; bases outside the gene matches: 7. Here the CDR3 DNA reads TGCAGCGTTGGGGCTAGCGGGACGAGCTCCTACAATGAGCAGTTCTTC. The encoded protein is CSVGASGTSSYNEQFF.

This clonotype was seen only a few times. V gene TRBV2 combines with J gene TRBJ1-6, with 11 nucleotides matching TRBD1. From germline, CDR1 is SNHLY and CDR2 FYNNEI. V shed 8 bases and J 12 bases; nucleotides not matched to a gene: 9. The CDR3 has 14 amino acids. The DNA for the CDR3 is TGTGCCAGCGTTGGGACAGGGGGATTCGGACCCCTCCACTTT. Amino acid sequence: CASVGTGGFGPLHF.

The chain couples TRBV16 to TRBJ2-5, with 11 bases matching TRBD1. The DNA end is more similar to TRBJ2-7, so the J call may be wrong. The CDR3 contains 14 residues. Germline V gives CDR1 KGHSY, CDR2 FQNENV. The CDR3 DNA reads TGTGCCAGCAGCCCTCGGACAGGGGGCCACGAGCAGTACTTC. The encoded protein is CASSPRTGGHEQYF.

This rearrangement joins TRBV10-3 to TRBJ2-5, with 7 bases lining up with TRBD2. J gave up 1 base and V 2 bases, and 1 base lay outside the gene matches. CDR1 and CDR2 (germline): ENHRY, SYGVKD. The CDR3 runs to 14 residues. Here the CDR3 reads CAISEGTTQETQYF. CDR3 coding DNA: TGTGCCATCAGTGAGGGGACTACCCAAGAGACCCAGTACTTC.

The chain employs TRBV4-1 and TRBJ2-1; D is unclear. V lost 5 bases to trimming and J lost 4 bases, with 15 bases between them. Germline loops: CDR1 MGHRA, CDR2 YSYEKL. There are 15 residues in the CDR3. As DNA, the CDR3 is TGCGCCAGCAGCACCCTGGACGGAGAATACAATGAGCAGTTCTTC. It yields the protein CASSTLDGEYNEQFF.